This record covers a single T cell receptor beta chain. The antigen is undetermined. The sample originates from a study of T cell responses to AZD1222 COVID-19 vaccine. The V gene lost 4 bases and the J gene lost 3 bases, with 7 bases spanning the gap. This CDR3 contains 12 residues. Germline CDR1 reads SGHTS; CDR2 reads YDEGEE. The method was immunoSEQ multiplex PCR; TCRdb's version includes in-frame clones alone and lacks a portion of them. The sample lists 85,000 to 100,000 clones; around 90% were seen once. Study findings and constraints: Mapped onto spike, vaccine-associated CD4 TCRs spanned it and were dominant at 160-218 and 743-854. Only 5 to 7 AZD1222 recipients tested seropositive at baseline. It was only after the peak T cell response that any repertoires were sampled.

The material was peripheral blood, obtained on day 0 of AZD1222 vaccination. The clonotype comes from an adult in good health. This chain links TRBV5-8 with TRBJ1-2; D gene ambiguous. For the CDR3, the DNA is TGTGCCAGCAGCCGCCGGGACTATGGCTACACCTTC. Translated, it gives CASSRRDYGYTF. The variable domain in full, completed from reference TRBV5-8 and TRBJ1-2, reads EAGVTQSPTHLIKTRGQQATLRCSPISGHTSVYWYQQALGLGLQFLLWYDEGEERNRGNFPPRFSGRQFPNYSSELNVNALELEDSALYLCASSRRDYGYTFGSGTRLTVV.